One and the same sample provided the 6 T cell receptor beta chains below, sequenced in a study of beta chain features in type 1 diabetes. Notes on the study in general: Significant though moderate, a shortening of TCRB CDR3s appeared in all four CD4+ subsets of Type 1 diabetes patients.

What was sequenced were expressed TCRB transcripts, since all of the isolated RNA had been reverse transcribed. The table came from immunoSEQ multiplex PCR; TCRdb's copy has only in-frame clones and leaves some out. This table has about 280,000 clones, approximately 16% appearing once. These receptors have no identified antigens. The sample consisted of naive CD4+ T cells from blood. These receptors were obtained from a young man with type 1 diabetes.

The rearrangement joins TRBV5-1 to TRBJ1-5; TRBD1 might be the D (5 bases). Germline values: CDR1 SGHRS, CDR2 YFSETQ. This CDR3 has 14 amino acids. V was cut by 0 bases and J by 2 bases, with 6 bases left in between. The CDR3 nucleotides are TGCGCCAGCAGCTTGGGCAGGGGCAATCAGCCCCAGCATTTT. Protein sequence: CASSLGRGNQPQHF.

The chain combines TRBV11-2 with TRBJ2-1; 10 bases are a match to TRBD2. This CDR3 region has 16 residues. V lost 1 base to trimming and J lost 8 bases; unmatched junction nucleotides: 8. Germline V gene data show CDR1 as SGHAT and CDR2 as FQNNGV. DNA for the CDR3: TGTGCCAGCAGCTTAGCCCGGGGGCTAGCGGGAGATGAGCAGTTCTTC. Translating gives CASSLARGLAGDEQFF. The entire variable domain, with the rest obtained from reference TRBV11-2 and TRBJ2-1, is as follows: EAGVAQSPRYKIIEKRQSVAFWCNPISGHATLYWYQQILGQGPKLLIQFQNNGVVDDSQLPKDRFSAERLKGVDSTLKIQPAKLEDSAVYLCASSLARGLAGDEQFFGPGTRLTVL.

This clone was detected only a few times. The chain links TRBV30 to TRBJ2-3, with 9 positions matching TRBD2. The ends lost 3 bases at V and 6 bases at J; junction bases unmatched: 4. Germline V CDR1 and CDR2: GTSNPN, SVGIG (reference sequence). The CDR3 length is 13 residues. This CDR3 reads CAWRAGGLDTQYF. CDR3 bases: TGTGCCTGGAGGGCGGGGGGGTTGGATACGCAGTATTTT. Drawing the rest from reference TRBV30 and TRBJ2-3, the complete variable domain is SQTIHQWPATLVQPVGSPLSLECTVEGTSNPNLYWYRQAAGRGLQLLFYSVGIGQISSEVPQNLSASRPQDRQFILSSKKLLLSDSGFYLCAWRAGGLDTQYFGPGTRLTVL.

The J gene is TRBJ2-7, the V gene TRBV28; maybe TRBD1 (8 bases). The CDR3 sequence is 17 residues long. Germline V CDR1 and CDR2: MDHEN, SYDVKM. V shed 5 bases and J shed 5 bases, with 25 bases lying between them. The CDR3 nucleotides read TGTGCCAGCAGTCCGGGGGGAACCGGGACAGGAAGGAACGAGCAGTACTTC. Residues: CASSPGGTGTGRNEQYF.

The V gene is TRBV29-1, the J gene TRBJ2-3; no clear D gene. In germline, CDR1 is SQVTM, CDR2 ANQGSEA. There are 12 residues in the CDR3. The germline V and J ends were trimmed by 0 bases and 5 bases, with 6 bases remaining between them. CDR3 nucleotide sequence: TGCAGCGTTGAAGATCCGCGAGATACGCAGTATTTT. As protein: CSVEDPRDTQYF.

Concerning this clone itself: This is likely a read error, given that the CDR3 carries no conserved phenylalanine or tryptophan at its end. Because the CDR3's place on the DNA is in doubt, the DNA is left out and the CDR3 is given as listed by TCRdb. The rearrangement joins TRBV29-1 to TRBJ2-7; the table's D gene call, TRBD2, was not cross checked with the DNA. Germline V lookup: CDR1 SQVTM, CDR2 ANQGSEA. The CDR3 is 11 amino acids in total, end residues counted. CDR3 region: CSVGYIVGIHL.